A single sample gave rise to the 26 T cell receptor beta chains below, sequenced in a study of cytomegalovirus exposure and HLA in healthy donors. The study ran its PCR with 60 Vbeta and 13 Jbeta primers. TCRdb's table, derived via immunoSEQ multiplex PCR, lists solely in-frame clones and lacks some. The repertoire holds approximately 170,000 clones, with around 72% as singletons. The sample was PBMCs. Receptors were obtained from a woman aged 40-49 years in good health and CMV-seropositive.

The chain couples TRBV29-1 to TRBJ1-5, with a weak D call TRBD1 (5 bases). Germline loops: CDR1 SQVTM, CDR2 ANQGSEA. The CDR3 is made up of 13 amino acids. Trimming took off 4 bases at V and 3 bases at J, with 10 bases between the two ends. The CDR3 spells CSVGDSFNQPQHF. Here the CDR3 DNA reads TGCAGCGTTGGCGACAGTTTCAATCAGCCCCAGCATTTT.

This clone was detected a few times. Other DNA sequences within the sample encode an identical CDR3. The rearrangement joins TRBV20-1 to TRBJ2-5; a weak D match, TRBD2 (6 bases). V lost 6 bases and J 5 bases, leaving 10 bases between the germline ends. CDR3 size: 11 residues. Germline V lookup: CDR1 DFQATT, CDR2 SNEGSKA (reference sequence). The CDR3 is CSAGAGETQYF. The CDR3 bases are TGCAGTGCCGGGGCGGGGGAGACCCAGTACTTC.

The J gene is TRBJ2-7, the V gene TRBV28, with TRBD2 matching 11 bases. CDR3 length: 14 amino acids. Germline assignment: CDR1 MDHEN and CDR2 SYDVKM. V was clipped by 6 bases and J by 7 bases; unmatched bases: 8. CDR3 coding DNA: TGTGCCAGCAGGGTTAGCGGGGGGGCCCGGGAGCAGTACTTC. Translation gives CASRVSGGAREQYF.

CDR3 coding DNA: TGTGCCAGCAGTTTATTTACAGGGTCACAAGGCTACACCTTC. This sequence encodes CASSLFTGSQGYTF. This chain links TRBV27 with TRBJ1-2, with D maybe TRBD1 (6 bases). Germline CDR1 is MNHEY and CDR2 is SMNVEV (reference sequence). The CDR3 extends over 14 amino acids. V dropped 1 base and J dropped 8 bases, with 14 bases sitting between them.

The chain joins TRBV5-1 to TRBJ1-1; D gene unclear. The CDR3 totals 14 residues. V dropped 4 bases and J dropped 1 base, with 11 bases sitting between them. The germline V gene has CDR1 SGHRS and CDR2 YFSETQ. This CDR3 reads CASSPQATNTEAFF. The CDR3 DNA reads TGCGCCAGCAGCCCCCAGGCCACGAACACTGAAGCTTTCTTT.

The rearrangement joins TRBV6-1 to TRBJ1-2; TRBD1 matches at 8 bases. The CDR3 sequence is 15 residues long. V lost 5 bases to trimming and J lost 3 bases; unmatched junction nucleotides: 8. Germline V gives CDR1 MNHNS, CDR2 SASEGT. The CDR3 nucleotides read TGTGCCAGCAGTATCTCCCAGGGGGCGGACTATGGCTACACCTTC. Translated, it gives CASSISQGADYGYTF.

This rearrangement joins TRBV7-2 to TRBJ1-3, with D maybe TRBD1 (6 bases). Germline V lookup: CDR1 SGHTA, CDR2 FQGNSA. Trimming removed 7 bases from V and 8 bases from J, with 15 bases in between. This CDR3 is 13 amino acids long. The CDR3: CASTTGHRDTIYF. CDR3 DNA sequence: TGTGCCAGCACTACGGGACATCGGGACACCATATATTTT.

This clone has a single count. The CDR3 nucleotides are TGTGCCAGTAGTGTGACAGGGGGGCCCAACTATGGCTACACCTTC. It codes for CASSVTGGPNYGYTF. This chain links TRBV19 with TRBJ1-2, with TRBD1 identical over 9 bases. CDR1 is LNHDA, CDR2 SQIVND, per germline (reference sequence). V lost 5 bases to trimming and J lost 2 bases; unmatched junction nucleotides: 6. The CDR3 contains 15 residues. Variable domain in full (rest from reference TRBV19 and TRBJ1-2): DGGITQSPKYLFRKEGQNVTLSCEQNLNHDAMYWYRQDPGQGLRLIYYSQIVNDFQKGDIAEGYSVSREKKESFPLTVTSAQKNPTAFYLCASSVTGGPNYGYTFGSGTRLTVV.

CDR3 DNA: TGTGCCAGCAGCTTAACGGTCGCAGGTTTGGATGAAAAACTGTTTTTT. Its protein is CASSLTVAGLDEKLFF. The chain uses TRBV5-5 and TRBJ1-4, with no clear D. Germline V gene sequence: CDR1 SGHKS, CDR2 YYEKEE (reference sequence). This CDR3 comprises 16 residues. V lost 2 bases and J 6 bases, leaving 17 bases between the germline ends.

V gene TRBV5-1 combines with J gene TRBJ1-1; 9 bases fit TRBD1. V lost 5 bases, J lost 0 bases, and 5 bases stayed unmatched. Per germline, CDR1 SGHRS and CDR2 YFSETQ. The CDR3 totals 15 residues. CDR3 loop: CASRGQGTVNTEAFF. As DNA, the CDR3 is TGCGCCAGCAGAGGACAGGGGACGGTGAACACTGAAGCTTTCTTT.

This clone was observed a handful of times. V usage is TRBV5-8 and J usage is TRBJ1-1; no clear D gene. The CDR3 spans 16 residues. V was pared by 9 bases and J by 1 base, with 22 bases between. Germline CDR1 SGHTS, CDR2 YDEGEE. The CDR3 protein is CAISRGGSRPNTEAFF. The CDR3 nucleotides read TGTGCCATAAGCCGGGGAGGGTCACGACCGAACACTGAAGCTTTCTTT. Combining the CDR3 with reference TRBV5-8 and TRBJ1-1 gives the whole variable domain EAGVTQSPTHLIKTRGQQATLRCSPISGHTSVYWYQQALGLGLQFLLWYDEGEERNRGNFPPRFSGRQFPNYSSELNVNALELEDSALYLCAISRGGSRPNTEAFFGQGTRLTVV.

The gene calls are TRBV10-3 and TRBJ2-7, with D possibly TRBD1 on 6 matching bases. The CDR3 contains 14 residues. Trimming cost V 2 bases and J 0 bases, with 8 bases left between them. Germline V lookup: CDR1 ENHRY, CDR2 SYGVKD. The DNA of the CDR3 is TGTGCCATCAGTGAGGGGGACACCTCCTACGAGCAGTACTTC. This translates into CAISEGDTSYEQYF.

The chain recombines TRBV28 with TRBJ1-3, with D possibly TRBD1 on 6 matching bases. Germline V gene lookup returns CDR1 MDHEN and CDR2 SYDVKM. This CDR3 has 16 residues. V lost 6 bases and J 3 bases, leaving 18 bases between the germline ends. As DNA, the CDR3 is TGTGCCAGCAGCCCGAGGTGGGGGCGAGGTGGAAACACCATATATTTT. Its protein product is CASSPRWGRGGNTIYF.

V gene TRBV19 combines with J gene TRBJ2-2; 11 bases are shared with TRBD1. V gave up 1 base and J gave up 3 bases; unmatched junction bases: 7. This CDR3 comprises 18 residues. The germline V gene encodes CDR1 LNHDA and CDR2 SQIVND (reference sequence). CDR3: CASSIVRTGGAYTGELFF. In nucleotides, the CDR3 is TGTGCCAGTAGTATAGTTCGGACAGGGGGCGCCTACACCGGGGAGCTGTTTTTT.

In DNA, the CDR3 is TGTGCCATCATGCCCAGCGAGACAGATACGCAGTATTTT. It translates to CAIMPSETDTQYF. The chain has TRBV10-3 and TRBJ2-3, with D hard to call. The CDR3 runs to 13 residues. Germline V gene data show CDR1 as ENHRY and CDR2 as SYGVKD. The V gene lost 7 bases and the J gene lost 3 bases, with 11 bases spanning the gap.

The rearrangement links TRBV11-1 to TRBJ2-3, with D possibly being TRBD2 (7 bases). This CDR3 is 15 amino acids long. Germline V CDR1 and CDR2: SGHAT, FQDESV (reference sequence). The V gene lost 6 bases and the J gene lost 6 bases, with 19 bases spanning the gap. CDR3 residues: CASRGLGGGQDTQYF. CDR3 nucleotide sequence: TGTGCCAGCAGAGGACTAGGGGGGGGTCAGGATACGCAGTATTTT.

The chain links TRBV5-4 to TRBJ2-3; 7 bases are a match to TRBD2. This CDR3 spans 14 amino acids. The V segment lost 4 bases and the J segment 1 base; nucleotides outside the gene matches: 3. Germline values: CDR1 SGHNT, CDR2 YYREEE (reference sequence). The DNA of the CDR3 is TGTGCCAGCAGCACCAGCGGGGGCACAGATACGCAGTATTTT. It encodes CASSTSGGTDTQYF.

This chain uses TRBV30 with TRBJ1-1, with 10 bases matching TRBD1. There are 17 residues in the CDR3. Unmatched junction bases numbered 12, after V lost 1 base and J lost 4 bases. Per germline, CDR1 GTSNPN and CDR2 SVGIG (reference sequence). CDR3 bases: TGTGCCTGGAGTGGGGACAGGGGCCCAATGATAGGCACTGAAGCTTTCTTT. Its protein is CAWSGDRGPMIGTEAFF.

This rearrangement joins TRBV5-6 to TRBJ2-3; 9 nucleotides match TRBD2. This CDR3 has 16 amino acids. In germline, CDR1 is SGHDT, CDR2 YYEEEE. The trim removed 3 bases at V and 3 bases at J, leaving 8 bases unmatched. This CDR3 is CASSYLRSGGTDTQYF. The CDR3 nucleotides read TGTGCCAGCAGCTACCTGAGGAGCGGGGGGACAGATACGCAGTATTTT.

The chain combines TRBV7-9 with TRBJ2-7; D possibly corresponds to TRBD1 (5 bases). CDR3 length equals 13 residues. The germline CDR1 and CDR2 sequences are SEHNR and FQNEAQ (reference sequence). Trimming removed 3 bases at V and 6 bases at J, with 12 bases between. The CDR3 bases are TGTGCCAGCAGCTTGCAGGGCACCGGCGAGCAGTACTTC. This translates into CASSLQGTGEQYF.

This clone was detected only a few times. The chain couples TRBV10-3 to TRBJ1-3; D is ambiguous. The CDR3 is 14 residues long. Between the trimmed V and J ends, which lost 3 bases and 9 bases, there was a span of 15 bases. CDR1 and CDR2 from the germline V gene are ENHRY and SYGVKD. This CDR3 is CAISDTEVLSTIYF. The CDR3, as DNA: TGTGCCATCAGTGACACCGAGGTATTGAGCACCATATATTTT.

The CDR3 nucleotides are TGCGCCAGCAGCTTCGACAGGGGGAATTCACCCCTCCACTTT. Its translation: CASSFDRGNSPLHF. The chain has TRBV5-1 and TRBJ1-6; TRBD1 matches 9 bases. Germline V gives CDR1 SGHRS, CDR2 YFSETQ. The length of the CDR3 is 14 residues. The J segment lost 7 bases and the V segment lost 2 bases, leaving 1 base of the junction unmatched.

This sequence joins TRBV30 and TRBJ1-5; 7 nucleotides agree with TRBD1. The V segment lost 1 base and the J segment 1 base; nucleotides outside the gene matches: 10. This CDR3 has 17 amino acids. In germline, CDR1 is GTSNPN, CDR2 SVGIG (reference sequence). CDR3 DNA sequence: TGTGCCTGGAGTGCGGGGACAGTGCACCTAAGCAATCAGCCCCAGCATTTT. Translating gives CAWSAGTVHLSNQPQHF.

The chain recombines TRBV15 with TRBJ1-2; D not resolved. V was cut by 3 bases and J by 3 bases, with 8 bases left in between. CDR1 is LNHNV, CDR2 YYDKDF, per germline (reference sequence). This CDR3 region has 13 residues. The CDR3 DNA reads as TGTGCCACCAGCAGGACTGATCACTATGGCTACACCTTC. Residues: CATSRTDHYGYTF.

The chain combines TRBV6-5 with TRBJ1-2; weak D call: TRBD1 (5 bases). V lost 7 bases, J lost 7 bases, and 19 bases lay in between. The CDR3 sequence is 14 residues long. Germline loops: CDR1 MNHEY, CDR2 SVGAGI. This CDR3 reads CASKFQLHGGGYTF. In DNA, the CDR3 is TGTGCCAGCAAGTTCCAGCTACACGGGGGTGGCTACACCTTC.

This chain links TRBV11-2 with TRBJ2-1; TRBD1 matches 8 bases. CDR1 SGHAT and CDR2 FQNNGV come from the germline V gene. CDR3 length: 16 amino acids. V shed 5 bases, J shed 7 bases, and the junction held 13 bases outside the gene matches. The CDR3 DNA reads TGTGCCAGCAGCCCGCGACAGGGGATCGTGAAGAATGAGCAGTTCTTC. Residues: CASSPRQGIVKNEQFF.